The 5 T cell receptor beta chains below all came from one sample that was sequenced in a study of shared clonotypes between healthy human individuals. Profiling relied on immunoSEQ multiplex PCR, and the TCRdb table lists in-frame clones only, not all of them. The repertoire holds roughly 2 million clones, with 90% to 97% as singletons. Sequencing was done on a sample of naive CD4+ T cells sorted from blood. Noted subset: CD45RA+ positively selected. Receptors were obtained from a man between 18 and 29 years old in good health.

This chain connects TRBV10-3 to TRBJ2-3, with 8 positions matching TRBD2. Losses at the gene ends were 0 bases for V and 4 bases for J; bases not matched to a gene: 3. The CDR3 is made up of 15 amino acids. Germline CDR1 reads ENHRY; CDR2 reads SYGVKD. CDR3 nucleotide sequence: TGTGCCATCAGTGAGTCGAGCGGGGGTCCAGATACGCAGTATTTT. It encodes CAISESSGGPDTQYF.

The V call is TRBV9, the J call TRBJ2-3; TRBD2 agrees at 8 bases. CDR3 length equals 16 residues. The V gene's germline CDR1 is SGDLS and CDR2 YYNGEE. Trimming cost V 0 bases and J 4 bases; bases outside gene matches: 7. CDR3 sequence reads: CASSVGVAGISDTQYF. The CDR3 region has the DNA TGTGCCAGCAGCGTAGGGGTAGCGGGGATCTCAGATACGCAGTATTTT.

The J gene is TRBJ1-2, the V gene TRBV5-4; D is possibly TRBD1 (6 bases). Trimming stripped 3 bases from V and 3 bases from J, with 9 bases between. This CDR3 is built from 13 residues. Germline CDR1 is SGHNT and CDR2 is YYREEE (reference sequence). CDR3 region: CASSSRGYYGYTF. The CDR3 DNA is TGTGCCAGCAGCTCCAGGGGATACTATGGCTACACCTTC.

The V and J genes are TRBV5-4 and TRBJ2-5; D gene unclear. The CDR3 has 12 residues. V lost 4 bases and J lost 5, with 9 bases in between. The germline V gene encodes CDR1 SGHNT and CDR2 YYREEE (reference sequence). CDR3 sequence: CASSRNSETQYF. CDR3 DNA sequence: TGTGCCAGCAGCAGGAACTCGGAGACCCAGTACTTC. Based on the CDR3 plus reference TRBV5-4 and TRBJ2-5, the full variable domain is ETGVTQSPTHLIKTRGQQVTLRCSSQSGHNTVSWYQQALGQGPQFIFQYYREEENGRGNFPPRFSGLQFPNYSSELNVNALELDDSALYLCASSRNSETQYFGPGTRLLVL.

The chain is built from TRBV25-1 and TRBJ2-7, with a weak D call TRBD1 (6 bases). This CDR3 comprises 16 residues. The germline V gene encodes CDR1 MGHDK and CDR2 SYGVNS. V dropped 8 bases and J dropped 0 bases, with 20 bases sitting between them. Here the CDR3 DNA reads TGTGCCAGCGCGAGGGGGAAAGATGTCTACTCCTACGAGCAGTACTTC. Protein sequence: CASARGKDVYSYEQYF.